Described below is a single T cell receptor beta chain sequence and its context. The sample is drawn from a study of blood T cells in healthy people across ages. Every donor gave 8.5 to 10 milliliters of peripheral blood. Per the germline V gene, CDR1 is SEHNR and CDR2 is FQNEAQ (reference sequence). CDR3 length: 14 amino acids. Between the trimmed V and J ends, which lost 1 base and 7 bases, there was a span of 13 bases. Primed by a sample-barcoded 5' primer and a J-beta primer mix, a second PCR proceeded for roughly 7 to 11 cycles. TCRdb processed the 5' RACE reads anew with MiXCR; each CDR3 protein has one entry. There are 600,000 or so distinct CDR3 sequences in the sample; 40% to 55% occur only once, and around 25% lies in the top ten.

The receptor's source is a man aged 80 or over in good health. Material for sequencing was blood. This chain connects TRBV7-9 to TRBJ1-2; tentatively, D is TRBD1 (5 bases). CDR3 nucleotides: TGTGCCAGCAGCTTAGGGTTCAGGGCCCGTGGCTACACCTTC. Amino acid sequence: CASSLGFRARGYTF.